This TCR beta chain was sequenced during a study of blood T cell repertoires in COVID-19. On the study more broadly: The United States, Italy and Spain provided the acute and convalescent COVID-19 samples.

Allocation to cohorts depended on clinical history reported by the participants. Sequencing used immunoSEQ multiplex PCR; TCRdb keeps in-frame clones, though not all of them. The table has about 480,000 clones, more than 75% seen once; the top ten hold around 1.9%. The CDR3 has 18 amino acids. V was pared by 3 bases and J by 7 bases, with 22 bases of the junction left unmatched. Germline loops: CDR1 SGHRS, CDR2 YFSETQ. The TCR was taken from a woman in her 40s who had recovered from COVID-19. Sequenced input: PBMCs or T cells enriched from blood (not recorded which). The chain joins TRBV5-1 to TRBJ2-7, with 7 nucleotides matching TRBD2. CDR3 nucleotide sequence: TGCGCCAGCAGCTCAGAATTGGGGGGGGATCCTCTAGCTCGGGAGCAGTACTTC. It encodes CASSSELGGDPLAREQYF.